This TCR beta chain was obtained from a study of cytomegalovirus exposure and HLA in healthy donors. General study points: Available immune exposure information covered CMV serostatus only.

A single count supports this clone. No antigen is known for it. The length of the CDR3 is 17 residues. Per germline, CDR1 SNHLY and CDR2 FYNNEI. The PCR made use of 60 Vbeta and 13 Jbeta primers. Libraries were prepared by immunoSEQ multiplex PCR; TCRdb keeps only in-frame clonotypes and omits some of them. The sample holds 95,000 to 100,000 clones; 75% to 80% are singletons and the top ten take approximately 8%. This chain connects TRBV2 to TRBJ2-5; TRBD2 aligns across 12 bases. With the DNA end fitting TRBJ2-7 better, the J assignment may be wrong. Sequenced material: PBMCs. This receptor was obtained from a female donor in good health and CMV-seronegative. This CDR3 is CASSGTLAGGPGNEQYF. The CDR3 DNA is TGTGCCAGCAGTGGAACCCTAGCGGGAGGGCCGGGGAACGAGCAGTACTTC.